This T cell receptor beta chain was sequenced for a study of cytomegalovirus exposure and HLA in healthy donors. Findings and limits, study-wide: When the data were analyzed later, several of the most significant clusters appeared to be linked to common viral pathogens.

On this clone: Its antigen remains unidentified.

60 Vbeta and 13 Jbeta primers were used in PCR. In the authors' workflow: The authors later counted 65 million to 80 million unique TCR beta chains, 9.5 million to 11 million of them shared. Assay used: immunoSEQ multiplex PCR; TCRdb lists only in-frame clones, some missing. Clonal size and the V and J genes are those of that table, whereas D and trimming came from the DNA. The sample holds more than 90,000 clones; roughly 80% are singletons and the top ten take 3.5% to 5%. Germline CDR1 SGHAT, CDR2 FQNNGV. V was pared by 7 bases and J by 7 bases, with 16 bases between. CDR3 size: 14 residues. The receptor comes from a middle-aged man in good health and CMV-seronegative. The chain recombines TRBV11-2 with TRBJ2-2, with D hard to call. Sequencing used PBMCs. The CDR3 spells CASTPLRVGGELFF. CDR3 DNA: TGTGCCAGCACTCCTCTACGGGTGGGCGGGGAGCTGTTTTTT.